Below are 16 T cell receptor beta chains sequenced from a single sample in a study of cytomegalovirus exposure and HLA in healthy donors (dated by TCRdb to about 2017). The library was produced with the immunoSEQ multiplex PCR assay. A mixture of 60 forward primers for TCR Vbeta segments and 13 reverse primers for TCR Jbeta segments was used in the multiplex PCR. As stored in TCRdb, this immuneACCESS dataset retains in-frame rearrangements with V and J assigned. A fraction of the clones does not appear; measured against another copy, unresolved V genes explain less than half of the discrepancy, and the remainder lacks a known reason. Within this sample are 130,000 to 150,000 clones, with 60% to 85% of them counted one time only. The top ten constitute almost 7% of the sample. Sequenced sample: PBMCs. The receptor set was obtained from a man aged 35 to 55 in good health and CMV-seropositive.

This clone was recorded a few times. CDR3 DNA: TGTGCCAGTAGTATTGGCGGGACAGTCCAAGAGACCCAGTACTTC. Encoded protein: CASSIGGTVQETQYF. This sequence joins TRBV19 and TRBJ2-5; tentatively, D is TRBD1 (7 bases). The length of the CDR3 is 15 residues. Germline CDR1 LNHDA, CDR2 SQIVND (reference sequence). Trimming stripped 3 bases from V and 1 base from J, with 12 bases between.

This chain uses TRBV2 with TRBJ2-2; tentatively, D is TRBD2 (6 bases). Trimming cost V 4 bases and J 6 bases, with 18 bases left between them. The V gene's germline CDR1 is SNHLY and CDR2 FYNNEI. CDR3 length equals 16 residues. CDR3 residues: CASSVVPPGVAGELFF. The CDR3 bases are TGTGCCAGCAGTGTGGTCCCCCCGGGGGTCGCCGGGGAGCTGTTTTTT.

CDR3 sequence reads: CASSYGGGLGYGYTF. CDR3 nucleotides: TGTGCCAGCAGTTACGGTGGCGGGTTAGGGTATGGCTACACCTTC. The chain carries TRBV6-5 and TRBJ1-2; no definite D call. The CDR3 extends over 15 amino acids. Trimming took off 2 bases at V and 5 bases at J, with 15 bases between the two ends. The germline gives CDR1 MNHEY, CDR2 SVGAGI.

The V and J genes are TRBV6-6 and TRBJ1-4; D gene unclear. This CDR3 has 13 amino acids. V was trimmed by 4 bases and J by 0 bases, leaving 3 bases between them. In germline, CDR1 is MNHNY, CDR2 SVGAGI (reference sequence). This CDR3 is CASSSATNEKLFF. CDR3 in DNA: TGTGCCAGCAGTTCAGCAACTAATGAAAAACTGTTTTTT.

The V call is TRBV6-5, the J call TRBJ2-7, with 7 bases lining up with TRBD2. This CDR3 has 15 residues. Germline V lookup: CDR1 MNHEY, CDR2 SVGAGI. V was clipped by 5 bases and J by 0 bases; unmatched bases: 7. The CDR3 loop reads CASSAPGGSSYEQYF. In DNA form, the CDR3 reads TGTGCCAGCAGTGCCCCGGGGGGTAGCTCCTACGAGCAGTACTTC.

This CDR3 is CASQQPGGQHQPQHF. CDR3 DNA: TGTGCCAGTCAGCAGCCTGGGGGACAGCATCAGCCCCAGCATTTT. This chain connects TRBV6-6 to TRBJ1-5, with 7 bases that match TRBD1. From germline, CDR1 is MNHNY and CDR2 SVGAGI (reference sequence). This CDR3 has 15 residues. V shed 9 bases and J 5 bases; nucleotides not matched to a gene: 13.

The genes are TRBV29-1 and TRBJ2-1; 12 bases map to TRBD2. The ends lost 6 bases at V and 3 bases at J; junction bases unmatched: 6. CDR1 and CDR2 (germline): SQVTM, ANQGSEA. There are 15 residues in the CDR3. The CDR3 DNA sequence: TGCAGCGTCGCGAGGACTAGCGGGGTCTACAATGAGCAGTTCTTC. Its protein product is CSVARTSGVYNEQFF.

This clone occurred a few times. The chain recombines TRBV5-6 with TRBJ2-7; D is unclear. The CDR3 spans 12 residues. CDR1 is SGHDT, CDR2 YYEEEE, per germline. Trimming removed 0 bases from V and 7 bases from J, with 8 bases in between. The CDR3 nucleotides are TGTGCCAGCAGCTTGGTTCGCCTAGAGCAGTACTTC. Translation: CASSLVRLEQYF.

V gene TRBV7-2 combines with J gene TRBJ2-3, with D maybe TRBD2 (5 bases). V shed 4 bases and J shed 3 bases, with 17 bases lying between them. CDR3 length: 16 residues. Germline CDR1 SGHTA, CDR2 FQGNSA. DNA of the CDR3: TGTGCCAGCAGCTCGCCAACTTGGGCGGGTACAGATACGCAGTATTTT. Protein product: CASSSPTWAGTDTQYF.

The V call is TRBV5-4, the J call TRBJ1-2, with TRBD1 matching over 11 bases. Losses at the gene ends were 4 bases for V and 6 bases for J; bases not matched to a gene: 2. The germline CDR1 and CDR2 sequences are SGHNT and YYREEE (reference sequence). The CDR3 length is 13 residues. CDR3 DNA sequence: TGTGCCAGCAGCCGGGACAGGGGGGATGGCTACACCTTC. Translated: CASSRDRGDGYTF.

In regard to this clone: The junction departs from the called germline gene at one end, perhaps through a read error. This chain uses TRBV7-7 with TRBJ2-7; D perhaps matches TRBD2 (6 bases). CDR3 size: 12 residues. The germline CDR1 and CDR2 sequences are SSHAT and FNYEAQ (reference sequence). CDR3 bases: TGTGCTAGCAGCTTAGGTGGGGGGAGACAGTACTTC. Residues: CASSLGGGRQYF.

J is TRBJ2-3 and V is TRBV5-4; perhaps TRBD2 as D (6 bases). Germline V CDR1 and CDR2: SGHNT, YYREEE (reference sequence). This CDR3 has 15 residues. Trimming stripped 5 bases from V and 2 bases from J, with 15 bases between. CDR3 coding DNA: TGTGCCAGCAGACCTCCGGGACTCATCACAGATACGCAGTATTTT. It translates to CASRPPGLITDTQYF.

The chain employs TRBV5-1 and TRBJ2-1; the match to TRBD1 covers 9 bases. CDR1 and CDR2 (germline): SGHRS, YFSETQ. The CDR3 loop spans 14 amino acids. With V trimmed by 0 bases and J by 7 bases, 2 bases remained unmatched. DNA of the CDR3: TGCGCCAGCAGCTTGGGGGACAGGGTAAATGAGCAGTTCTTC. This gives the protein CASSLGDRVNEQFF. Full variable domain (rest looked up from reference TRBV5-1 and TRBJ2-1): KAGVTQTPRYLIKTRGQQVTLSCSPISGHRSVSWYQQTPGQGLQFLFEYFSETQRNKGNFPGRFSGRQFSNSRSEMNVSTLELGDSALYLCASSLGDRVNEQFFGPGTRLTVL.

This clone was found a few times. The chain is built from TRBV6-1 and TRBJ1-4; 9 bases are a match to TRBD1. CDR1 and CDR2 from the germline V gene are MNHNS and SASEGT. V lost 4 bases to trimming and J lost 5 bases; unmatched junction nucleotides: 5. The CDR3 length is 15 residues. CDR3 region: CASSAAGTGNEKLFF. The CDR3, as DNA: TGTGCCAGCAGTGCGGCCGGGACAGGGAATGAAAAACTGTTTTTT.

This chain links TRBV12-5 with TRBJ2-5, with a tentative D call TRBD1 (6 bases). The end of the DNA is better explained by TRBJ2-7, so the J call may be wrong. The CDR3 contains 13 residues. Germline assignment: CDR1 LGHNT and CDR2 FRNRAP. The CDR3 bases are TGTGCTAGCCGGACCGGGACAACCTACGAGCAGTACTTC. Protein product: CASRTGTTYEQYF.

The CDR3 loop is CSVEATQGTRYGYTF. Written as DNA, the CDR3 is TGCAGCGTTGAGGCTACACAGGGGACGAGGTATGGCTACACCTTC. The chain combines TRBV29-1 with TRBJ1-2; 7 bases are a match to TRBD1. This CDR3 comprises 15 residues. The V and J ends lost 3 bases and 5 bases, in that order; junction bases with no gene match: 12. Per the germline V gene, CDR1 is SQVTM and CDR2 is ANQGSEA.